These 6 T cell receptor beta chains were all obtained from the same sample, sequenced in a study of blood T cell repertoires in COVID-19. Some clones are missing from TCRdb's copy, which holds only in-frame ones; the method was immunoSEQ multiplex PCR. The sample consists of around 100,000 clones, approximately 88% of them appearing once. The specimen was peripheral blood. The receptors were gathered from a human donor in a cohort sampled during active COVID-19.

The chain is built from TRBV2 and TRBJ1-5, with 8 positions matching TRBD1. Trimming cost V 6 bases and J 4 bases; bases outside gene matches: 8. CDR1 SNHLY and CDR2 FYNNEI come from the germline V gene. The CDR3 runs 15 residues. The CDR3 protein is CASSQGASPNQPQHF. In DNA form, the CDR3 reads TGTGCCAGCAGCCAGGGGGCGAGCCCTAATCAGCCCCAGCATTTT.

This chain uses TRBV11-1 with TRBJ2-5; TRBD2 agrees at 10 bases. The trim removed 7 bases at V and 1 base at J, leaving 6 bases unmatched. The CDR3 contains 15 residues. The germline gives CDR1 SGHAT, CDR2 FQDESV (reference sequence). The CDR3 bases are TGTGCCAGCACCTCTAGCGGGGGCCCCCAAGAGACCCAGTACTTC. The encoded protein is CASTSSGGPQETQYF.

The V and J genes are TRBV19 and TRBJ2-1; 9 bases line up with TRBD1. J lost 0 bases, V lost 4 bases, and 7 bases had no gene match. The CDR3 has 17 amino acids. CDR1 is LNHDA, CDR2 SQIVND, per germline (reference sequence). CDR3 amino acids: CASSTEGQGSSYNEQFF. The CDR3, as DNA: TGTGCCAGTAGTACCGAAGGACAGGGGAGCTCCTACAATGAGCAGTTCTTC. Drawing the rest from reference TRBV19 and TRBJ2-1, the complete variable domain is DGGITQSPKYLFRKEGQNVTLSCEQNLNHDAMYWYRQDPGQGLRLIYYSQIVNDFQKGDIAEGYSVSREKKESFPLTVTSAQKNPTAFYLCASSTEGQGSSYNEQFFGPGTRLTVL.

The chain employs TRBV7-2 and TRBJ2-5; D may be TRBD1 (5 bases). The CDR3 is 13 amino acids. The V end was cut by 1 base, the J end by 7 bases, with 10 bases between. Germline assignment: CDR1 SGHTA and CDR2 FQGNSA. The CDR3, as DNA: TGTGCCAGCAGCTTAGGTGGCCAGGGGACCCAGTACTTC. Amino acid sequence: CASSLGGQGTQYF.

The V and J genes are TRBV30 and TRBJ1-2; TRBD1 might be the D (5 bases). V was shortened by 3 bases and J by 4 bases, with 12 bases between the two germline ends. This CDR3 has 13 residues. Looked up from germline, CDR1 is GTSNPN and CDR2 is SVGIG (reference sequence). The CDR3 reads CAWSTGRLYGYTF. Written as DNA, the CDR3 is TGTGCCTGGAGCACAGGCAGGCTCTATGGCTACACCTTC.

The gene calls are TRBV19 and TRBJ2-2; the match to TRBD2 covers 8 bases. The J segment lost 0 bases and the V segment lost 7 bases, leaving 7 bases of the junction unmatched. In germline, CDR1 is LNHDA, CDR2 SQIVND (reference sequence). The CDR3 loop spans 16 amino acids. The DNA of the CDR3 is TGTGCCAGTATTGCGGGGGGACCGGCGAACACCGGGGAGCTGTTTTTT. It is translated as CASIAGGPANTGELFF. The whole variable domain, filled in from reference TRBV19 and TRBJ2-2, reads DGGITQSPKYLFRKEGQNVTLSCEQNLNHDAMYWYRQDPGQGLRLIYYSQIVNDFQKGDIAEGYSVSREKKESFPLTVTSAQKNPTAFYLCASIAGGPANTGELFFGEGSRLTVL.